Listed below are T cell receptor beta chains from one sample, sequenced in a study of beta chain features in type 1 diabetes. Here immunoSEQ multiplex PCR was the method, and the copy in TCRdb shows in-frame clones only, minus some. The table includes 80,000 to 90,000 clones, about a third detected once. Sequenced input: stem cell memory CD4+ T cells from blood. These receptors were taken from a woman aged 18 to 35 in good health. Both conserved end residues are part of each CDR3.

V: TRBV5-1; CDR3: CASSFSRPGTGDSPLHF
V: TRBV7-6; CDR3: CASSAGRVRGNIQYF
V: TRBV7-2; CDR3: CASSQGQGTKAFF
V: TRBV9; CDR3: CASSLTVMNTEAFF
V: TRBV5-1; CDR3: CASSRRWANTEAFF
V: TRBV7-3; CDR3: CASSPGQGVWSTEAFF
V: TRBV7-9; CDR3: CASSPTGTGDRSEQFF
V: TRBV15; CDR3: CATSRGQGAEAFF
V: TRBV5-8; CDR3: CASSLDRSGANVLTF
V: TRBV7-2; CDR3: CASSPLLSSATF
V: TRBV18; CDR3: CASSRTGQEEQYF
V: TRBV6-5; CDR3: CASSSQTGQRAFF
V: TRBV5-1; CDR3: CASSLAGSDADTQYF
V: TRBV5-1; CDR3: CASSLSASGGAYEQYF
V: TRBV7-9; CDR3: CASSPGQGNTEAFF
V: TRBV5-1; CDR3: CASSIQETQYF
V: TRBV11-2; CDR3: CASSLDTGGGGEKLFF
V: TRBV20-1; CDR3: CSAGTADTQYF
V: TRBV25-1; CDR3: CASSGAREAFF
V: TRBV5-1; CDR3: CASSLGPSGTYNEQFF
V: TRBV28; CDR3: CASSFGPNTGELFF
V: TRBV7-2; CDR3: CASNVGPGHGFGEQFF
V: TRBV7-8; CDR3: CASSSPSGGSYEQYF
V: TRBV5-3; CDR3: CARLVTVVKQSRANVLTF
V: TRBV9; CDR3: CASSETGSPRVDYTF
V: TRBV5-4; CDR3: CASSSQGQYGYTF
V: TRBV27; CDR3: CASSKWGVNTEAFF
V: TRBV7-9; CDR3: CASLGTGGLGAFF
V: TRBV27; CDR3: CASSPLPGQGSGNTIYF